The subject of this entry is one TCR beta chain. No antigen is known for it. Ipilimumab-mediated CTLA-4 blockade plus focal radiation was given to patients having chemo-refractory metastatic non-small-cell lung cancer. This sample was included in a study of radiotherapy plus CTLA-4 blockade in lung cancer. For the study at large: Objective responses were documented in around 19% of patients, with disease control in around 31%.

Profiled with immunoSEQ multiplex PCR; TCRdb holds only in-frame clones, not every one. The sample includes approximately 100,000 clones, approximately 85% of them seen just once. Study-wide results and caveats: Clones of tumor-derived TCRs expanded in blood after radiotherapy plus ipilimumab. Reports state that early shifts in blood T cell clones, with interferon-beta, best predicted response.

The sample here was peripheral blood, taken from a patient treated with radiotherapy plus ipilimumab. The receptor comes from a human donor with non-small cell lung cancer who had a partial response to radiotherapy plus ipilimumab.

The CDR3 loop reads CASSLVEAGGPGQFF. The CDR3 nucleotides are TGTGCCAGCAGCTTAGTGGAAGCGGGAGGGCCGGGGCAGTTCTTC. This chain connects TRBV7-9 to TRBJ2-1, with 10 bases lining up with TRBD2. The CDR3 loop spans 15 amino acids. V was clipped by 1 base and J by 12 bases; unmatched bases: 9. Germline-derived CDR1 and CDR2 are SEHNR and FQNEAQ (reference sequence).